This is a list of T cell receptor beta chains from one sample in a study of regulatory and conventional T cells in RAG deficiency. Sequencing used immunoSEQ multiplex PCR; TCRdb keeps in-frame clones, though not all of them. This sample has tens of thousands of clones; 90% to 95% occur once, and the top ten carry around 0.79%. In addition, the sample was reused for a study of regulatory T cells.

The specimen was Tregs sorted from blood. The receptors originated from a human donor in good health. CDR3s include the opening cysteine and the closing phenylalanine or tryptophan. Fields, in order: clone size, D gene, J gene, V gene, CDR3 protein, CDR3 DNA. D genes are given only for firm matches. The size entry is marked missing in some rows and otherwise reads once, few, many or a size class.

abundance: -
d_gene: -
j_gene: TRBJ2-2
v_gene: TRBV11-1
CDR3aa: CASSSGSFTGELFF
CDR3nt: TGTGCCAGCAGCTCCGGGAGCTTCACCGGGGAGCTGTTTTTT

abundance: -
d_gene: -
j_gene: TRBJ1-3
v_gene: TRBV9
CDR3aa: CASSALSAGNTIYF
CDR3nt: TGTGCCAGCAGCGCGTTGTCCGCTGGAAACACCATATATTTT

abundance: -
d_gene: -
j_gene: TRBJ2-5
v_gene: TRBV18
CDR3aa: CASSKEETQYF
CDR3nt: TGTGCCAGCTCAAAAGAAGAGACCCAGTACTTC

abundance: -
d_gene: -
j_gene: TRBJ1-1
v_gene: TRBV6-6
CDR3aa: CASSYSSGAEAFF
CDR3nt: TGTGCCAGCAGTTACTCGTCAGGGGCTGAAGCTTTCTTT

abundance: -
d_gene: TRBD2
j_gene: TRBJ2-5
v_gene: TRBV2
CDR3aa: CASRGRGKTQYF
CDR3nt: TGTGCCAGCAGAGGGAGGGGAAAGACCCAGTACTTC

abundance: -
d_gene: -
j_gene: TRBJ1-3
v_gene: TRBV11-1
CDR3aa: CASSSPTGTIYF
CDR3nt: TGTGCCAGCAGCTCACCGACGGGCACCATATATTTT

abundance: -
d_gene: -
j_gene: TRBJ1-3
v_gene: TRBV11-3
CDR3aa: CASSDSGNTIYF
CDR3nt: TGTGCCAGCAGTGACTCTGGAAACACCATATATTTT

abundance: -
d_gene: TRBD1
j_gene: TRBJ1-1
v_gene: TRBV6-5
CDR3aa: CASSYLGQGARTEAFF
CDR3nt: TGTGCCAGCAGTTACCTTGGACAGGGGGCGAGAACTGAAGCTTTCTTT

abundance: once
d_gene: -
j_gene: TRBJ2-1
v_gene: TRBV4-2
CDR3aa: CASLGGGPQFF
CDR3nt: TGTGCCAGCCTCGGCGGGGGCCCCCAGTTCTTC

abundance: few
d_gene: TRBD2
j_gene: TRBJ2-1
v_gene: TRBV9
CDR3aa: CASSVDPGGYSYNEQFF
CDR3nt: TGTGCCAGCAGCGTCGATCCGGGGGGGTACTCCTACAATGAGCAGTTCTTC

abundance: once
d_gene: -
j_gene: TRBJ1-3
v_gene: TRBV7-9
CDR3aa: CASSSLYSGNTIYF
CDR3nt: TGTGCCAGCAGCAGTCTGTACTCTGGAAACACCATATATTTT

abundance: -
d_gene: -
j_gene: TRBJ1-2
v_gene: TRBV6-6
CDR3aa: CASSYSGYDGGYTF
CDR3nt: TGTGCCAGCAGTTACTCAGGGTACGACGGTGGCTACACCTTC

abundance: few
d_gene: -
j_gene: TRBJ1-6
v_gene: TRBV7-6
CDR3aa: CASSLARSGVDNSPLHF
CDR3nt: TGTGCCAGCAGCTTAGCGCGGTCCGGGGTCGATAATTCACCCCTCCACTTT

abundance: -
d_gene: TRBD1
j_gene: TRBJ2-1
v_gene: TRBV7-3
CDR3aa: CASSLTGTGNNEQFF
CDR3nt: TGTGCCAGCAGCTTAACCGGGACAGGGAACAATGAGCAGTTCTTC

abundance: -
d_gene: -
j_gene: TRBJ1-1
v_gene: TRBV11-2
CDR3aa: CASSLLRAVNTEAFF
CDR3nt: TGTGCCAGCAGCTTACTCAGGGCTGTGAACACTGAAGCTTTCTTT

abundance: -
d_gene: -
j_gene: TRBJ1-1
v_gene: TRBV7-6
CDR3aa: CASSWTVNTEAFF
CDR3nt: TGTGCCAGCAGCTGGACGGTGAACACTGAAGCTTTCTTT

abundance: -
d_gene: -
j_gene: TRBJ2-2
v_gene: TRBV4-2
CDR3aa: CASSQVDGLVTGELFF
CDR3nt: TGTGCCAGCAGCCAAGTAGACGGCCTTGTGACCGGGGAGCTGTTTTTT

abundance: -
d_gene: -
j_gene: TRBJ2-7
v_gene: TRBV27
CDR3aa: CASAPQGAAYEQYF
CDR3nt: TGTGCCAGTGCCCCCCAGGGTGCGGCCTACGAGCAGTACTTC

abundance: -
d_gene: -
j_gene: TRBJ1-1
v_gene: TRBV27
CDR3aa: CASSWFGATEAFF
CDR3nt: TGTGCCAGCAGCTGGTTCGGGGCGACTGAAGCTTTCTTT

abundance: -
d_gene: -
j_gene: TRBJ2-2
v_gene: TRBV7-3
CDR3aa: CASSLWPATGELFF
CDR3nt: TGTGCCAGCAGCTTATGGCCTGCCACCGGGGAGCTGTTTTTT

abundance: -
d_gene: -
j_gene: TRBJ2-3
v_gene: TRBV18
CDR3aa: CASSDTSFTDTQYF
CDR3nt: TGTGCCAGCTCAGACACAAGTTTCACAGATACGCAGTATTTT

abundance: -
d_gene: -
j_gene: TRBJ2-3
v_gene: TRBV7-9
CDR3aa: CASSPTGHPTDTQYF
CDR3nt: TGTGCCAGCAGCCCGACGGGACACCCCACAGATACGCAGTATTTT

abundance: -
d_gene: -
j_gene: TRBJ2-7
v_gene: TRBV2
CDR3aa: CASGWSSYEQYF
CDR3nt: TGTGCCAGCGGCTGGAGCTCCTACGAGCAGTACTTC

abundance: -
d_gene: -
j_gene: TRBJ1-2
v_gene: TRBV2
CDR3aa: CASSETGNYGYTF
CDR3nt: TGTGCCAGCAGTGAAACGGGGAACTATGGCTACACCTTC

abundance: -
d_gene: -
j_gene: TRBJ1-4
v_gene: TRBV30
CDR3aa: CAWRGRGLGTNEKLFF
CDR3nt: TGTGCCTGGAGAGGCAGAGGGTTAGGAACTAATGAAAAACTGTTTTTT

abundance: -
d_gene: -
j_gene: TRBJ1-1
v_gene: TRBV5-5
CDR3aa: CASSLGLGRGRGGTEAFF
CDR3nt: TGTGCCAGCAGCTTGGGTCTCGGGAGGGGCCGCGGCGGCACTGAAGCTTTCTTT

abundance: -
d_gene: TRBD1
j_gene: TRBJ1-6
v_gene: TRBV5-1
CDR3aa: CASSLLRTGNSPLHF
CDR3nt: TGCGCCAGCAGCCTCCTTCGGACAGGGAATTCACCCCTCCACTTT

abundance: -
d_gene: TRBD2
j_gene: TRBJ2-2
v_gene: TRBV6-1
CDR3aa: CASSGRLAEGPTGELFF
CDR3nt: TGTGCCAGCAGTGGTCGACTAGCGGAGGGGCCGACCGGGGAGCTGTTTTTT

abundance: -
d_gene: -
j_gene: TRBJ1-3
v_gene: TRBV19
CDR3aa: CASSTPLAGHSGNTIYF
CDR3nt: TGTGCCAGTAGTACCCCGCTGGCAGGTCACTCTGGAAACACCATATATTTT

abundance: -
d_gene: -
j_gene: TRBJ1-2
v_gene: TRBV15
CDR3aa: CATSKGRDYGYTF
CDR3nt: TGTGCCACCAGCAAGGGGAGGGACTATGGCTACACCTTC

abundance: -
d_gene: -
j_gene: TRBJ2-3
v_gene: TRBV7-3
CDR3aa: CASSFGLSTDTQYF
CDR3nt: TGTGCCAGCAGCTTTGGACTAAGCACAGATACGCAGTATTTT

abundance: -
d_gene: -
j_gene: TRBJ2-5
v_gene: TRBV5-4
CDR3aa: CASSPRGGRGETQYF
CDR3nt: TGTGCCAGCAGCCCGAGGGGGGGCCGGGGAGAGACCCAGTACTTC

abundance: once
d_gene: -
j_gene: TRBJ1-1
v_gene: TRBV20-1
CDR3aa: CSARRDTEAFF
CDR3nt: TGCAGTGCGCGCCGGGACACTGAAGCTTTCTTT

abundance: once
d_gene: TRBD1
j_gene: TRBJ2-2
v_gene: TRBV13
CDR3aa: CASNIQGAAGELFF
CDR3nt: TGTGCCAGCAATATACAGGGGGCAGCCGGGGAGCTGTTTTTT

abundance: -
d_gene: -
j_gene: TRBJ1-4
v_gene: TRBV9
CDR3aa: CASSGTAEYGKLFF
CDR3nt: TGTGCCAGCAGCGGTACAGCCGAGTACGGAAAACTGTTTTTT

abundance: -
d_gene: -
j_gene: TRBJ2-7
v_gene: TRBV7-9
CDR3aa: CASSFFRGVESEQYF
CDR3nt: TGTGCCAGCAGCTTCTTTCGAGGGGTCGAATCCGAGCAGTACTTC